A single sample gave rise to the 32 T cell receptor beta chains below, sequenced in a study of PD-1 blockade in classical Hodgkin lymphoma. The method was immunoSEQ multiplex PCR; TCRdb's version includes in-frame clones alone and lacks a portion of them. The data hold about 30,000 clones, with about 87% observed a single time. Specified time point: newly diagnosed, previously untreated cHL patient sample. By magnetic negative selection, CD4+ T cells were purified from thawed PBMCs. Specimen: CD4+ T cells from blood. The receptors originated from a human donor with classical Hodgkin lymphoma.

DNA of the CDR3: TGTGCCAGCAGTTTCCTTGGACAGGGGAATTTGGTATACGAGCAGTACTTC. Translation: CASSFLGQGNLVYEQYF. V and J are TRBV28 and TRBJ2-7; 9 bases fit TRBD1. The germline V gene encodes CDR1 MDHEN and CDR2 SYDVKM. The V segment lost 3 bases and the J segment 4 bases; nucleotides outside the gene matches: 13. CDR3 length: 17 amino acids.

The chain uses TRBV18 and TRBJ1-2; D not resolved. The CDR3 covers 15 residues. Germline-derived CDR1 and CDR2 are KGHSH and LQKENI. Trimming cost V 1 base and J 4 bases, with 13 bases left between them. CDR3 region: CASSPRASTGYGYTF. CDR3 in DNA: TGTGCCAGCTCACCACGGGCCTCGACGGGCTATGGCTACACCTTC. Complete variable domain (other parts from reference TRBV18 and TRBJ1-2): NAGVMQNPRHLVRRRGQEARLRCSPMKGHSHVYWYRQLPEEGLKFMVYLQKENIIDESGMPKERFSAEFPKEGPSILRIQQVVRGDSAAYFCASSPRASTGYGYTFGSGTRLTVV.

V usage is TRBV11-2 and J usage is TRBJ2-5, with D tentatively TRBD1 (6 bases). The CDR3 has 13 residues. Germline V gene lookup returns CDR1 SGHAT and CDR2 FQNNGV. V lost 1 base and J lost 3, with 6 bases in between. Written as DNA, the CDR3 is TGTGCCAGCAGCTTAGGGGACAAAGAGACCCAGTACTTC. This translates into CASSLGDKETQYF.

The V gene is TRBV2, the J gene TRBJ2-3, with 8 bases identical to TRBD1. This CDR3 region has 14 residues. Trimming cost V 5 bases and J 5 bases; bases outside gene matches: 6. The germline CDR1 and CDR2 sequences are SNHLY and FYNNEI. The CDR3 nucleotides are TGTGCCAGCAGTCGCGACAGGGGTGAAGATACGCAGTATTTT. It yields the protein CASSRDRGEDTQYF.

The rearrangement links TRBV28 to TRBJ1-2; 7 nucleotides agree with TRBD1. The trim removed 4 bases at V and 6 bases at J, leaving 8 bases unmatched. CDR3 size: 14 residues. Germline loops: CDR1 MDHEN, CDR2 SYDVKM. CDR3 nucleotides: TGTGCCAGCAGTTCATCAAGGGGGCTGGATGGCTACACCTTC. This sequence encodes CASSSSRGLDGYTF.

The genes are TRBV7-2 and TRBJ2-4; 7 positions match TRBD2. Germline-derived CDR1 and CDR2 are SGHTA and FQGNSA. The CDR3 length is 16 residues. Trimming took 1 base from V and 5 from J; bases not matched to a gene: 8. CDR3 DNA: TGTGCCAGCAGCTTAGGAGGAGCTAGCGGCCAAAACATTCAGTACTTC. Translating gives CASSLGGASGQNIQYF.

The J gene is TRBJ1-2, the V gene TRBV10-3; 7 positions agree with TRBD1. Germline V CDR1 and CDR2: ENHRY, SYGVKD. V was clipped by 4 bases and J by 3 bases; unmatched bases: 2. The CDR3 loop spans 13 amino acids. The CDR3 nucleotides read TGTGCCATCAGTGCAGGGGGTGACTATGGCTACACCTTC. Translated, it gives CAISAGGDYGYTF.

V and J are TRBV5-4 and TRBJ2-5, with 12 bases that match TRBD2. Germline V CDR1 and CDR2: SGHNT, YYREEE (reference sequence). CDR3 length equals 16 residues. J gave up 1 base and V 4 bases, and 5 bases lay outside the gene matches. CDR3 loop: CASSLGTSGPQETQYF. For the CDR3, the DNA is TGTGCCAGCAGCCTCGGGACTAGCGGGCCCCAAGAGACCCAGTACTTC.

V and J are TRBV28 and TRBJ1-4; D unresolved. Germline assignment: CDR1 MDHEN and CDR2 SYDVKM. The V end lost 5 bases, the J end lost 8 bases, and 6 bases lay between the germline ends. The CDR3 extends over 11 amino acids. The CDR3 DNA follows: TGTGCCAGCAGTGCCAGGGAAAAACTGTTTTTT. Translating gives CASSAREKLFF. Full variable domain (missing parts from reference TRBV28 and TRBJ1-4): DVKVTQSSRYLVKRTGEKVFLECVQDMDHENMFWYRQDPGLGLRLIYFSYDVKMKEKGDIPEGYSVSREKKERFSLILESASTNQTSMYLCASSAREKLFFGSGTQLSVL.

This chain connects TRBV7-8 to TRBJ2-3; 12 nucleotides agree with TRBD2. With 3 bases clipped from V and 5 bases from J, the junction kept 12 bases outside the gene matches. The germline CDR1 and CDR2 sequences are SGHVS and FQNEAQ. The CDR3 consists of 18 residues. CDR3: CASSLHPSLAGGRDTQYF. The CDR3 DNA reads as TGTGCCAGCAGCTTGCATCCCTCCCTAGCGGGAGGGAGAGATACGCAGTATTTT.

This chain connects TRBV11-2 to TRBJ1-5; no reliable D call. V gave up 0 bases and J gave up 0 bases, with 6 bases separating them. Germline-derived CDR1 and CDR2 are SGHAT and FQNNGV. The CDR3 has 15 residues. CDR3 protein: CASSLEPYSNQPQHF. CDR3 in DNA: TGTGCCAGCAGCTTAGAACCGTATAGCAATCAGCCCCAGCATTTT.

The rearrangement links TRBV27 to TRBJ2-2; weak D call: TRBD1 (6 bases). Trimming removed 5 bases from V and 4 bases from J, with 14 bases in between. The CDR3 has 15 amino acids. Germline V gene sequence: CDR1 MNHEY, CDR2 SMNVEV (reference sequence). The CDR3 loop is CASSPRTASTGELFF. CDR3 bases: TGTGCCAGCAGTCCAAGGACAGCTTCCACCGGGGAGCTGTTTTTT.

The chain employs TRBV5-1 and TRBJ2-4, with D unclear. In germline, CDR1 is SGHRS, CDR2 YFSETQ. This CDR3 is 14 amino acids long. V lost 4 bases, J lost 2 bases, and 10 bases lay in between. CDR3 in amino acids: CASSPQDPKNIQYF. The CDR3 bases are TGCGCCAGCAGCCCGCAGGATCCCAAAAACATTCAGTACTTC. The whole variable domain, remainder taken from reference TRBV5-1 and TRBJ2-4, is KAGVTQTPRYLIKTRGQQVTLSCSPISGHRSVSWYQQTPGQGLQFLFEYFSETQRNKGNFPGRFSGRQFSNSRSEMNVSTLELGDSALYLCASSPQDPKNIQYFGAGTRLSVL.

This clone was seen just once. This chain links TRBV6-1 with TRBJ2-6; no clear D gene. V lost 8 bases, J lost 5 bases, and 7 bases lay in between. This CDR3 has 12 amino acids. Germline assignment: CDR1 MNHNS and CDR2 SASEGT. The CDR3 reads CASEMWANVLTF. The CDR3 DNA sequence: TGTGCCAGCGAGATGTGGGCCAACGTCCTGACTTTC.

V is TRBV5-6 and J is TRBJ2-5; the match to TRBD2 covers 16 bases. The CDR3 is 18 amino acids. Trimming removed 2 bases from V and 5 bases from J; junction bases left unmatched: 9. Germline V CDR1 and CDR2: SGHDT, YYEEEE. The CDR3 reads CASSLGGTSGRAGETQYF. As DNA, the CDR3 is TGTGCCAGCAGCTTAGGGGGGACTAGCGGGAGGGCAGGGGAGACCCAGTACTTC. Based on the CDR3 plus reference TRBV5-6 and TRBJ2-5, the full variable domain is DAGVTQSPTHLIKTRGQQVTLRCSPKSGHDTVSWYQQALGQGPQFIFQYYEEEERQRGNFPDRFSGHQFPNYSSELNVNALLLGDSALYLCASSLGGTSGRAGETQYFGPGTRLLVL.

In this sample, this clone turned up a few times. V is TRBV7-9 and J is TRBJ1-1, with 8 bases lining up with TRBD1. The CDR3 is made up of 17 amino acids. Per germline, CDR1 SEHNR and CDR2 FQNEAQ (reference sequence). The V and J ends lost 5 bases and 3 bases, in that order; junction bases with no gene match: 14. The CDR3 loop reads CASSLDRGGLRHTEAFF. The DNA of the CDR3 is TGTGCCAGCAGCCTCGACAGGGGAGGGTTGCGGCACACTGAAGCTTTCTTT.

The V and J genes are TRBV6-5 and TRBJ2-1, with 7 positions matching TRBD2. This CDR3 is built from 12 residues. V shed 6 bases, J shed 6 bases, and the junction held 2 bases outside the gene matches. CDR1 is MNHEY and CDR2 is SVGAGI in the germline V gene. CDR3 nucleotide sequence: TGTGCCAGCAGAACGGGGGGCAATGAGCAGTTCTTC. Translated: CASRTGGNEQFF.

This chain links TRBV10-3 with TRBJ1-2; TRBD1 matches at 9 bases. CDR3 length equals 13 residues. V dropped 5 bases and J dropped 5; count of bases not matched to a gene: 3. Germline V gene lookup returns CDR1 ENHRY and CDR2 SYGVKD. The CDR3 region is CAISTDRGYGYTF. CDR3 coding DNA: TGTGCCATCAGTACGGACAGGGGTTATGGCTACACCTTC.

The chain uses TRBV25-1 and TRBJ1-3; unclear D gene. This CDR3 is built from 15 residues. Germline V gene sequence: CDR1 MGHDK, CDR2 SYGVNS. V was trimmed by 2 bases and J by 4 bases, leaving 12 bases between them. CDR3 sequence reads: CASSETGVTGNTIYF. DNA for the CDR3: TGTGCCAGCAGTGAAACCGGGGTGACGGGAAACACCATATATTTT.

This clone turned up a few times. The chain couples TRBV5-1 to TRBJ1-2; D is uncertain. The CDR3 spans 12 residues. The V gene lost 4 bases and the J gene lost 1 base, with 5 bases spanning the gap. Per germline, CDR1 SGHRS and CDR2 YFSETQ. The CDR3 nucleotides are TGCGCCAGCAGCACGGGTAACTATGGCTACACCTTC. Translated, it gives CASSTGNYGYTF.

The chain is built from TRBV2 and TRBJ1-2; the match to TRBD1 covers 12 bases. Germline V gene lookup returns CDR1 SNHLY and CDR2 FYNNEI. The CDR3 has 14 amino acids. J lost 5 bases, V lost 9 bases, and 7 bases had no gene match. This CDR3 is CARGTGGLKYGYTF. The CDR3 nucleotides are TGTGCCAGGGGGACAGGGGGCTTGAAATATGGCTACACCTTC.

The genes are TRBV7-9 and TRBJ1-1, with D possibly TRBD1 on 5 matching bases. Trimming removed 4 bases at V and 6 bases at J, with 15 bases between. This CDR3 is built from 14 residues. CDR1 is SEHNR and CDR2 is FQNEAQ in the germline V gene (reference sequence). The CDR3 coding sequence is TGTGCCAGCAGCTCGGGGGGAGTGGCTGCTGAAGCTTTCTTT. Translation gives CASSSGGVAAEAFF.

The chain employs TRBV5-6 and TRBJ2-3; D ambiguous. CDR1 is SGHDT and CDR2 is YYEEEE in the germline V gene. This CDR3 comprises 14 residues. Trimming took off 3 bases at V and 6 bases at J, with 14 bases between the two ends. CDR3 residues: CASSSKTRPDTQYF. CDR3 DNA sequence: TGTGCCAGCAGCTCTAAGACCCGTCCGGATACGCAGTATTTT. Supplemented by reference TRBV5-6 and TRBJ2-3, the full variable domain reads DAGVTQSPTHLIKTRGQQVTLRCSPKSGHDTVSWYQQALGQGPQFIFQYYEEEERQRGNFPDRFSGHQFPNYSSELNVNALLLGDSALYLCASSSKTRPDTQYFGPGTRLTVL.

A word on this clone: The same CDR3 is also encoded by other DNA sequences in this sample. This sequence joins TRBV5-1 and TRBJ1-1, with a possible D match to TRBD1 (6 bases). Germline V gene lookup returns CDR1 SGHRS and CDR2 YFSETQ. This CDR3 has 14 amino acids. Trimming cost V 2 bases and J 2 bases, with 10 bases left between them. CDR3 sequence: CASSFGGGNTEAFF. The DNA of the CDR3 is TGCGCCAGCAGCTTCGGGGGCGGTAACACTGAAGCTTTCTTT. Full variable domain (rest looked up from reference TRBV5-1 and TRBJ1-1): KAGVTQTPRYLIKTRGQQVTLSCSPISGHRSVSWYQQTPGQGLQFLFEYFSETQRNKGNFPGRFSGRQFSNSRSEMNVSTLELGDSALYLCASSFGGGNTEAFFGQGTRLTVV.

The rearrangement links TRBV23-1 to TRBJ1-1; D perhaps matches TRBD1 (5 bases). TRBV23-1 has ORF status, its function being uncertain. The CDR3 is made up of 14 amino acids. The V gene lost 7 bases and the J gene lost 5 bases, with 17 bases spanning the gap. CDR3 sequence reads: CASKGGGSWTEAFF. For the CDR3, the DNA is TGCGCCAGCAAAGGCGGGGGGTCATGGACTGAAGCTTTCTTT.

The gene calls are TRBV18 and TRBJ2-5; 7 bases fit TRBD1. The CDR3 is 15 amino acids. V lost 3 bases and J lost 5; bases outside the gene matches: 9. Germline CDR1 KGHSH, CDR2 LQKENI. The CDR3 DNA reads as TGTGCCAGCTCACCTCGACAGGGCAGGCGGGAGACCCAGTACTTC. Its translation is CASSPRQGRRETQYF.

There are a few counts of this clone. The DNA of the CDR3 is TGCGCCAGCAGCCAATCGGGAGGGCCCTCGGTGTTCTTC. The encoded protein is CASSQSGGPSVFF. The V gene is TRBV4-1, the J gene TRBJ2-1; 8 bases are a match to TRBD2. Per the germline V gene, CDR1 is MGHRA and CDR2 is YSYEKL. This CDR3 is built from 13 residues. V dropped 2 bases and J dropped 15; count of bases not matched to a gene: 9.

The CDR3 reads CASTQRFRGNQETQYF. CDR3 nucleotide sequence: TGTGCCAGCACCCAACGTTTCCGGGGGAACCAAGAGACCCAGTACTTC. The V and J genes are TRBV5-4 and TRBJ2-5; tentative D call: TRBD2 (6 bases). This CDR3 spans 16 amino acids. Germline V CDR1 and CDR2: SGHNT, YYREEE (reference sequence). Trimming cost V 6 bases and J 0 bases, with 18 bases left between them.

The chain is built from TRBV7-6 and TRBJ1-5, with 8 positions matching TRBD1. Germline V gene data show CDR1 as SGHVS and CDR2 as FNYEAQ. J lost 6 bases, V lost 1 base, and 8 bases had no gene match. This CDR3 is built from 16 residues. The CDR3 loop reads CASSLGSGGGSQPQHF. CDR3 nucleotide sequence: TGTGCCAGCAGCTTAGGATCAGGGGGCGGGTCTCAGCCCCAGCATTTT.

V usage is TRBV18 and J usage is TRBJ2-6; D perhaps matches TRBD1 (5 bases). V was pared by 3 bases and J by 2 bases, with 17 bases between. The CDR3 spans 18 residues. Germline CDR1 reads KGHSH; CDR2 reads LQKENI. CDR3 sequence reads: CASSPSPLREAGANVLTF. The CDR3 DNA follows: TGTGCCAGCTCACCCTCACCCCTCAGGGAAGCTGGGGCCAACGTCCTGACTTTC.

The sample holds one count of this clone. The genes are TRBV5-4 and TRBJ2-5, with D perhaps assigned TRBD1 or TRBD2 (5 bases each). The V end lost 5 bases, the J end lost 4 bases, and 21 bases lay between the germline ends. The CDR3 consists of 16 residues. Looked up from germline, CDR1 is SGHNT and CDR2 is YYREEE (reference sequence). The CDR3 bases are TGTGCCAGCAGGGGAGCCGGGACCCCGGAAGGAGAGACCCAGTACTTC. Translation gives CASRGAGTPEGETQYF.

The chain couples TRBV7-2 to TRBJ2-1; the D is unclear. The CDR3 extends over 13 amino acids. Deletions cut 2 bases from V and 12 bases from J, with 14 bases between. Germline V gene lookup returns CDR1 SGHTA and CDR2 FQGNSA. DNA of the CDR3: TGTGCCAGCAGCTTAACCCTACCCTCGGGGCAGTTCTTC. This sequence encodes CASSLTLPSGQFF. Supplemented by reference TRBV7-2 and TRBJ2-1, the full variable domain reads GAGVSQSPSNKVTEKGKDVELRCDPISGHTALYWYRQSLGQGLEFLIYFQGNSAPDKSGLPSDRFSAERTGGSVSTLTIQRTQQEDSAVYLCASSLTLPSGQFFGPGTRLTVL.